The 18 T cell receptor beta chains in this list originate from one sample, sequenced in a study of Graves' ophthalmopathy and Graves' hyperthyroidism. Amplification from RNA transcripts yielded the TCR beta CDR3 regions. HTBI primers served in a first-round RT-PCR, which a second-round multiplex PCR followed. Each CDR3 protein is one row after TCRdb ran MiXCR on the multiplex PCR reads. Here the sample spans under 350,000 distinct CDR3 sequences, about a sixth being singletons. Sequencing was performed on peripheral blood. These receptors all stem from an adult man with Graves' ophthalmopathy.

The table lists this clonotype with many counts. The chain carries TRBV6-2 or TRBV6-3 and TRBJ2-2; D uncertain. This CDR3 comprises 12 residues. CDR1 MNHEY and CDR2 SVGEGT come from the germline V gene. Trimming left V 4 bases short and J 5 bases short, with 5 bases between. CDR3 sequence: CASSLSTGELFF. DNA for the CDR3: TGTGCCAGCAGTTTAAGTACCGGGGAGCTGTTTTTT.

This clonotype turned up a few times. J is TRBJ1-5 and V is TRBV19, with a tentative D call TRBD1 (5 bases). Trimming pared 3 bases from V and 1 base from J, leaving 10 bases between. Germline assignment: CDR1 LNHDA and CDR2 SQIVND (reference sequence). The CDR3 covers 15 residues. In nucleotides, the CDR3 is TGTGCCAGTAGTATTTTCGGGGACAGCAATCAGCCCCAGCATTTT. Amino acids: CASSIFGDSNQPQHF.

This clonotype appeared many times. This chain uses TRBV11-2 with TRBJ1-5, with 8 positions matching TRBD1. The CDR3 extends over 15 amino acids. Germline V gene lookup returns CDR1 SGHAT and CDR2 FQNNGV. V gave up 4 bases and J gave up 6 bases; unmatched junction bases: 8. Here the CDR3 DNA reads TGTGCCAGCAGCTCCGGACAGGGAGGCGGTCAGCCCCAGCATTTT. Amino acid sequence: CASSSGQGGGQPQHF.

This clonotype came up many times. The J gene is TRBJ1-5, the V gene TRBV5-1, with 10 nucleotides matching TRBD1. The CDR3 totals 15 residues. Germline values: CDR1 SGHRS, CDR2 YFSETQ. V was clipped by 0 bases and J by 5 bases; unmatched bases: 2. DNA for the CDR3: TGCGCCAGCAGCTTGGGACAGGGGGCCTATCAGCCCCAGCATTTT. Protein sequence: CASSLGQGAYQPQHF. Combining the CDR3 with reference TRBV5-1 and TRBJ1-5 gives the whole variable domain KAGVTQTPRYLIKTRGQQVTLSCSPISGHRSVSWYQQTPGQGLQFLFEYFSETQRNKGNFPGRFSGRQFSNSRSEMNVSTLELGDSALYLCASSLGQGAYQPQHFGDGTRLSIL.

This clonotype was detected many times. A much larger clone is a single base away; this may be a read error. The chain couples TRBV2 to TRBJ1-5; 7 nucleotides line up with TRBD1. V shed 10 bases and J 2 bases; nucleotides not matched to a gene: 8. The CDR3 totals 14 residues. Germline-derived CDR1 and CDR2 are SNHLY and FYNNEI. The CDR3 here is CATRPGTGNQPQHF. As DNA, the CDR3 is TGTGCCACCCGCCCCGGGACAGGCAATCAGCCCCAGCATTTT.

The table lists this clonotype with many counts. V and J are TRBV6-5 and TRBJ2-4; a weak D match, TRBD1 (5 bases). This CDR3 contains 17 residues. V was trimmed by 0 bases and J by 4 bases, leaving 16 bases between them. CDR1 and CDR2 (germline): MNHEY, SVGAGI. The chain's CDR3 is CASSYSIMADSKNIQYF. Written as DNA, the CDR3 is TGTGCCAGCAGTTACTCGATAATGGCAGACAGTAAAAACATTCAGTACTTC.

The rearrangement joins TRBV4-2 to TRBJ1-2; unclear D gene. The CDR3 contains 13 residues. V was shortened by 7 bases and J by 2 bases, with 11 bases between the two germline ends. Germline V gene sequence: CDR1 LGHNA, CDR2 YNFKEQ. This chain's CDR3 is CASTIGGNYGYTF. CDR3 DNA: TGTGCCAGCACGATAGGCGGGAACTATGGCTACACCTTC.

This clonotype was seen at least ten times. The CDR3 loop reads CASGYGGPYGYTF. CDR3 nucleotide sequence: TGTGCTAGTGGTTACGGGGGGCCCTATGGCTACACCTTC. The chain has TRBV12-5 and TRBJ1-2; D is perhaps TRBD1 (6 bases). The CDR3 runs to 13 residues. Germline CDR1 is LGHNT and CDR2 is FRNRAP. Trimming removed 4 bases from V and 4 bases from J, with 10 bases in between.

This clonotype was counted at least ten times. The V gene is TRBV20-1, the J gene TRBJ1-5; D gene ambiguous. Per the germline V gene, CDR1 is DFQATT and CDR2 is SNEGSKA (reference sequence). Trimming took off 0 bases at V and 5 bases at J, with 14 bases between the two ends. This CDR3 contains 15 residues. CDR3 DNA: TGCAGTGCTAGAGATCGAGGCAGTGTCTATCAGCCCCAGCATTTT. Protein product: CSARDRGSVYQPQHF.

This clonotype appeared many times. The chain has TRBV7-2 and TRBJ1-2; 8 nucleotides line up with TRBD1. The CDR3 is 16 residues long. The V gene end was trimmed by 5 bases and the J gene end by 8 bases; junction bases not matched to a gene: 16. Germline CDR1 is SGHTA and CDR2 is FQGNSA. The CDR3 nucleotides are TGTGCCAGCAGCCCAGAGGTCCAGGGGGCCTATCAAGGCTACACCTTC. Protein product: CASSPEVQGAYQGYTF.

This clonotype has ten or more counts. The chain carries TRBV29-1 and TRBJ1-1; 7 nucleotides line up with TRBD1. This CDR3 spans 13 amino acids. Losses at the gene ends were 0 bases for V and 11 bases for J; bases not matched to a gene: 9. Germline CDR1 reads SQVTM; CDR2 reads ANQGSEA. The CDR3 protein is CSVEDPSGRGAFF. In DNA, the CDR3 is TGCAGCGTTGAAGATCCCTCGGGCAGGGGGGCTTTCTTT.

Only a few counts were recorded for this clonotype. The chain combines TRBV12-3 or TRBV12-4 with TRBJ1-1; D gene unclear. This CDR3 comprises 13 residues. V lost 6 bases, J lost 1 base, and 9 bases lay in between. The chain's CDR3 is CASRKPTNTEAFF. DNA of the CDR3: TGTGCCAGCAGGAAACCAACGAACACTGAAGCTTTCTTT.

This clonotype was counted many times. The gene calls are TRBV15 and TRBJ1-5; D might be TRBD1 (5 bases). Looked up from germline, CDR1 is LNHNV and CDR2 is YYDKDF (reference sequence). CDR3 size: 15 residues. The V end was cut by 1 base, the J end by 6 bases, with 13 bases between. The CDR3 loop is CATSRAEQGGQPQHF. As DNA, the CDR3 is TGTGCCACCAGCAGAGCCGAGCAGGGCGGTCAGCCCCAGCATTTT.

A few counts support this clonotype. This chain uses TRBV4-1 with TRBJ1-1, with D perhaps matching TRBD1 (6 bases). This CDR3 has 19 amino acids. V was pared by 3 bases and J by 4 bases, with 27 bases between. Germline CDR1 reads MGHRA; CDR2 reads YSYEKL. The CDR3, as DNA: TGCGCCAGCAGCCAGGATCTACAGGGAGCCCCTGGTCATGGCACTGAAGCTTTCTTT. Translating gives CASSQDLQGAPGHGTEAFF.

This clonotype appeared many times. The genes are TRBV6-1 and TRBJ1-5; a possible D gene is TRBD1 (6 bases). The CDR3 has 15 residues. Germline CDR1 MNHNS, CDR2 SASEGT. With 1 base removed from V and 4 bases from J, the gap between germline ends came to 11 bases. The CDR3 sequence: CASSEVWGRNQPQHF. CDR3 nucleotide sequence: TGTGCCAGCAGTGAAGTGTGGGGGCGGAATCAGCCCCAGCATTTT.

This clonotype was counted at least ten times. The chain has TRBV15 and TRBJ1-2; TRBD1 aligns across 8 bases. This CDR3 comprises 16 residues. The germline gives CDR1 LNHNV, CDR2 YYDKDF (reference sequence). V lost 1 base and J lost 2; bases outside the gene matches: 6. As DNA, the CDR3 is TGTGCCACCAGCAGAGGCGGGACAGGCAAAAACTATGGCTACACCTTC. Its translation: CATSRGGTGKNYGYTF.

This clonotype appeared many times. The V gene is TRBV7-2, the J gene TRBJ2-7; unclear D gene. The CDR3 is 12 amino acids. The V end was cut by 3 bases, the J end by 7 bases, with 10 bases between. CDR1 is SGHTA and CDR2 is FQGNSA in the germline V gene. CDR3 amino acids: CASSLNQREQYF. The CDR3 region has the DNA TGTGCCAGCAGCTTGAACCAACGGGAGCAGTACTTC.

The rearrangement links TRBV3-1 to TRBJ2-4, with 11 bases identical to TRBD1. The CDR3 is 16 residues long. Germline CDR1 is LGHDT and CDR2 is YNNKEL (reference sequence). Trimming took 3 bases from V and 4 from J; bases not matched to a gene: 5. This CDR3 is CASSHGQGARKNIQYF. The CDR3 nucleotides read TGTGCCAGCAGCCATGGACAGGGGGCTAGAAAAAACATTCAGTACTTC. The full variable domain, rest sourced from reference TRBV3-1 and TRBJ2-4, is DTAVSQTPKYLVTQMGNDKSIKCEQNLGHDTMYWYKQDSKKFLKIMFSYNNKELIINETVPNRFSPKSPDKAHLNLHINSLELGDSAVYFCASSHGQGARKNIQYFGAGTRLSVL.